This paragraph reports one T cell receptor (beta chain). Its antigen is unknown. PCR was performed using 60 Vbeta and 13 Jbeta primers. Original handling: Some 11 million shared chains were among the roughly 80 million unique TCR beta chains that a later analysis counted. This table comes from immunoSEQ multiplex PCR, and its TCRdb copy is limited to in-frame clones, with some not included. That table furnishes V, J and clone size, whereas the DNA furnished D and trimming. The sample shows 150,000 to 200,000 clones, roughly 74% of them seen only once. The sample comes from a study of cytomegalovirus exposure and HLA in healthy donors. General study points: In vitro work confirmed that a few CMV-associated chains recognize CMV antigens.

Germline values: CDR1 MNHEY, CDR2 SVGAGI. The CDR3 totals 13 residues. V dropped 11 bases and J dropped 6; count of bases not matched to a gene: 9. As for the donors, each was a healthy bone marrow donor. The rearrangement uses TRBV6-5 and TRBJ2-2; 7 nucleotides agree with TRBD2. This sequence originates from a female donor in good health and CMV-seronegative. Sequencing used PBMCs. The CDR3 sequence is CAARPGGSGELFF. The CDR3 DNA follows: TGTGCCGCCCGACCCGGGGGGTCCGGGGAGCTGTTTTTT.